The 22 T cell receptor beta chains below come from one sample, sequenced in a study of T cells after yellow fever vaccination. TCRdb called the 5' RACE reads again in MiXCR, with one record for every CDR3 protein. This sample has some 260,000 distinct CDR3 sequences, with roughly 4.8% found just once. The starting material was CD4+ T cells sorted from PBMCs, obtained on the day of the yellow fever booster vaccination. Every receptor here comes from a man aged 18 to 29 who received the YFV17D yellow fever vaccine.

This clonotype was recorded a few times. The CDR3 here is CASSLGGIHTEAFF. DNA for the CDR3: TGCGCCAGCAGCTTAGGAGGGATCCACACTGAAGCTTTCTTT. The chain employs TRBV5-1 and TRBJ1-1, with D unresolved. CDR1 is SGHRS and CDR2 is YFSETQ in the germline V gene. Between the trimmed V and J ends, which lost 2 bases and 3 bases, there was a span of 11 bases. The CDR3 totals 14 residues.

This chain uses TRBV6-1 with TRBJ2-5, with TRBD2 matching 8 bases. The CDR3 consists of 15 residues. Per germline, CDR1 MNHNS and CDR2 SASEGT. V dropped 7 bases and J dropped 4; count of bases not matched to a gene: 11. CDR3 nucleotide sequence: TGTGCCAGCACTGCGCGGGGGGCAGGCAGAGAGACCCAGTACTTC. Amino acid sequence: CASTARGAGRETQYF.

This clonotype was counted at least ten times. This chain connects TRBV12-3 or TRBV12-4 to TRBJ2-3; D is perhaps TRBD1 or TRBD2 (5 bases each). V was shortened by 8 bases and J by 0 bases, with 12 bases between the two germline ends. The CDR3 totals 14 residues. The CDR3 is CASQGATSTDTQYF. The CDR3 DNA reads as TGTGCCAGCCAGGGAGCTACTAGCACAGATACGCAGTATTTT.

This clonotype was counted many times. The CDR3 here is CASSYRGTYEQYV. The DNA of the CDR3 is TGTGCCAGCAGTTACAGGGGTACCTACGAGCAGTACGTC. The chain couples TRBV6-6 to TRBJ2-7, with D perhaps matching TRBD1 (5 bases). This CDR3 is 13 amino acids long. Trimming cost V 2 bases and J 2 bases, with 7 bases left between them. Germline-derived CDR1 and CDR2 are MNHNY and SVGAGI (reference sequence).

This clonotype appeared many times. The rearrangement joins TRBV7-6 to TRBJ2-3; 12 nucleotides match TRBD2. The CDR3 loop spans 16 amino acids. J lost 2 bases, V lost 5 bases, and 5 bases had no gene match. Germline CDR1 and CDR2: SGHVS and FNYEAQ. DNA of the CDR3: TGTGCCAGCAGCGTACTAGCGGGGGGAGTCACAGATACGCAGTATTTT. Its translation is CASSVLAGGVTDTQYF.

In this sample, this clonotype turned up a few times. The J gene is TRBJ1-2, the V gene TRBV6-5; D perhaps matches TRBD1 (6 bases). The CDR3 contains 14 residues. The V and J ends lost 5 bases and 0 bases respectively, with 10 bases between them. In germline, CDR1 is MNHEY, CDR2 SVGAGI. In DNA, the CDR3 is TGTGCCAGCAGTACAGGGCTAGCTAACTATGGCTACACCTTC. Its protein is CASSTGLANYGYTF.

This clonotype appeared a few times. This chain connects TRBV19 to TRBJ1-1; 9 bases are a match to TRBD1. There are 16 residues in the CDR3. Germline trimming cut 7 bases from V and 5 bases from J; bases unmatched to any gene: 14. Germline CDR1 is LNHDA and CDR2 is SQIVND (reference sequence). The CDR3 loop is CASTIVPGQGFTEAFF. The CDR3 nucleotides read TGTGCCAGTACCATCGTACCGGGACAGGGATTTACTGAAGCTTTCTTT.

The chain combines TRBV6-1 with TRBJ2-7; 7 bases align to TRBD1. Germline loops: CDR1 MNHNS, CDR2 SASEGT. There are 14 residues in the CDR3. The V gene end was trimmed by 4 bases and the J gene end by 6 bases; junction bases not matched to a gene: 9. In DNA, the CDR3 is TGTGCCAGCAGTGGGGCCGGGACAGTGACCGAGCAGTACTTC. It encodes CASSGAGTVTEQYF.

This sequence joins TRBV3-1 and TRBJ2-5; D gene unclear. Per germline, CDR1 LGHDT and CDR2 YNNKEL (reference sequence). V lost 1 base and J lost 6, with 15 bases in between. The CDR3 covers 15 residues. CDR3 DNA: TGTGCCAGCAGCCAAGTGAGAGCCGCAGCGAAGACCCAGTACTTC. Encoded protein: CASSQVRAAAKTQYF.

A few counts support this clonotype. The CDR3 DNA is TGCGCCAGCAGCTTGGTGCCAGGGGCAAACACCGGGGAGCTGTTTTTT. This encodes CASSLVPGANTGELFF. The chain employs TRBV5-1 and TRBJ2-2; a weak D match, TRBD1 (6 bases). The V gene lost 0 bases and the J gene lost 2 bases, with 11 bases spanning the gap. Germline loops: CDR1 SGHRS, CDR2 YFSETQ. The CDR3 contains 16 residues.

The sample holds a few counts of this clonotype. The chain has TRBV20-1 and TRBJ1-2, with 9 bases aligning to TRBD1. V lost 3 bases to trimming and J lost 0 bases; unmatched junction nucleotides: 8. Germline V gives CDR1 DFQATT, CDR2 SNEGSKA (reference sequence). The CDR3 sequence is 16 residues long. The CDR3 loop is CSASRGQGTSNYGYTF. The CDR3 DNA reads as TGCAGTGCTAGCCGAGGACAGGGGACGTCTAACTATGGCTACACCTTC.

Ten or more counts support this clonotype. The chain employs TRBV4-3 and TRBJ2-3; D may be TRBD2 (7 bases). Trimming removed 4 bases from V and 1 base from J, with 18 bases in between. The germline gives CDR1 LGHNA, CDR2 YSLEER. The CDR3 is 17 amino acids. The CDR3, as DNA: TGCGCCAGCAGCCTCAGATCTACGGGGGGCCGCACAGATACGCAGTATTTT. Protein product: CASSLRSTGGRTDTQYF.

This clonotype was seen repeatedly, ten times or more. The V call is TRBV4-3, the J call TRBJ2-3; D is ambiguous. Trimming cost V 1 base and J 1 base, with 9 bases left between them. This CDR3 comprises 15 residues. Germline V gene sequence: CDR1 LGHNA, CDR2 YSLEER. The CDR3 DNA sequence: TGCGCCAGCAGCCAAGCTGGCCCCCGCACAGATACGCAGTATTTT. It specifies CASSQAGPRTDTQYF.

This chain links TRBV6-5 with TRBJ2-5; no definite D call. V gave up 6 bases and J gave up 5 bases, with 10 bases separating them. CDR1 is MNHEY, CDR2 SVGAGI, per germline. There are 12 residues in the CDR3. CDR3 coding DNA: TGTGCCAGCAGGCGAGACGGGGAGACCCAGTACTTC. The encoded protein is CASRRDGETQYF.

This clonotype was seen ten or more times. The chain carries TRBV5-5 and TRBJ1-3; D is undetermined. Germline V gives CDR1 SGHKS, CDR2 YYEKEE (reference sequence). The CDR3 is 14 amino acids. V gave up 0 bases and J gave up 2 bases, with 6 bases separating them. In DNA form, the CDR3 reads TGTGCCAGCAGCTTGGCTCACACTGGAAACACCATATATTTT. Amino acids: CASSLAHTGNTIYF.

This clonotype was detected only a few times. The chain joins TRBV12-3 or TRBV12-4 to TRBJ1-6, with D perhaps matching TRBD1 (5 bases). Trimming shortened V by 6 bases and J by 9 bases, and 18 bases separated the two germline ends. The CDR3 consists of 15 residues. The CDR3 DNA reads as TGTGCCAGCAGGCGATATTGGGGGGGGGGTTCACCCCTCCACTTT. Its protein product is CASRRYWGGGSPLHF.

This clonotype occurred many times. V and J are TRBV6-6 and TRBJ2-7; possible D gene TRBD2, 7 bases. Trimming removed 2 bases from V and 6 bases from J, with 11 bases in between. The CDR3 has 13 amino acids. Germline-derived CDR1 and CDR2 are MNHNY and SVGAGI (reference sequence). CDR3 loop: CASSYRGAFEQYV. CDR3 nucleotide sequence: TGTGCCAGCAGTTACCGGGGGGCCTTCGAGCAGTACGTC.

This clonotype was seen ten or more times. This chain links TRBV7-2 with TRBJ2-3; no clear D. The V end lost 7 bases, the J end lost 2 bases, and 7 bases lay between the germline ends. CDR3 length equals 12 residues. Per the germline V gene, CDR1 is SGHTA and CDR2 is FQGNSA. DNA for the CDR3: TGTGCCAGCACCTCTTCCACAGATACGCAGTATTTT. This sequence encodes CASTSSTDTQYF. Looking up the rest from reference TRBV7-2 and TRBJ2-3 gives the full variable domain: GAGVSQSPSNKVTEKGKDVELRCDPISGHTALYWYRQSLGQGLEFLIYFQGNSAPDKSGLPSDRFSAERTGGSVSTLTIQRTQQEDSAVYLCASTSSTDTQYFGPGTRLTVL.

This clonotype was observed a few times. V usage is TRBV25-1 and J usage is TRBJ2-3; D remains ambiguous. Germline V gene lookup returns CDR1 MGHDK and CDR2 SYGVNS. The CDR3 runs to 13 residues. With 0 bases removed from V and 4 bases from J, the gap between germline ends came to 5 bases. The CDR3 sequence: CASSEYSPDTQYF. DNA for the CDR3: TGTGCCAGCAGTGAATATAGTCCAGATACGCAGTATTTT.

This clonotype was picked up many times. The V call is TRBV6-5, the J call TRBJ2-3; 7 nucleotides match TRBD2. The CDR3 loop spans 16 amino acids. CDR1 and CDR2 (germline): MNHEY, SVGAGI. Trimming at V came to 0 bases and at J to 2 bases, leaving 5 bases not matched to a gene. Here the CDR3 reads CASSYSGGVLTDTQYF. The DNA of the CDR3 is TGTGCCAGCAGTTACTCTGGGGGGGTCCTCACAGATACGCAGTATTTT.

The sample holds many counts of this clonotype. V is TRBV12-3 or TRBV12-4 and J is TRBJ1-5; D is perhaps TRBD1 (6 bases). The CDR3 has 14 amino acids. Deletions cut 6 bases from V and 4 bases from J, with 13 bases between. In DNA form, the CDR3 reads TGTGCCAGCAGCAAGTCGACAGGTAATCAGCCCCAGCATTTT. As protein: CASSKSTGNQPQHF.

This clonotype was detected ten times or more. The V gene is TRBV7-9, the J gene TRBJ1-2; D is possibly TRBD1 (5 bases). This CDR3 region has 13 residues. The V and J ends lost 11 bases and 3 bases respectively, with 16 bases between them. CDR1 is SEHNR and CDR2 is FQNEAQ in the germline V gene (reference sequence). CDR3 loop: CAPGSRGDYGYTF. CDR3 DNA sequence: TGTGCCCCCGGGTCGAGGGGTGACTATGGCTACACCTTC.